This TCR beta chain originates from a study of memory CD4+ T cells and cytomegalovirus serostatus (dated by TCRdb to the late 2010s). About the study as a whole: The cohort included approximately 35 healthy adults from Belgium, of whom 9 were CMV seropositive and roughly 24 were CMV seronegative. CD4+ memory TCRbeta repertoires of a Belgian cohort with known cytomegalovirus serostatus were sequenced in order to replicate a published TCR-based CMV serostatus classifier. The study at large found these results: On the Belgian cohort, the classifier built on the original framework reached a median bootstrapped AUC of almost 0.96, with a 95% CI of 0.76-1.00. Among the 150 to 200 previously reported CMV-associated TCRbeta sequences, over 65 showed up in the CD4+ memory repertoires, with each one found in between one and five individuals. Only CD4+CD45RO+ memory cells were sequenced, in contrast to the original study, in which naive and memory CD4+ and CD8+ populations were covered. CMV serostatus prediction reached a median bootstrapped AUC of roughly 0.95 with the original framework and 0.85 to 0.91 with a US-trained random forest. The results were read as suggesting that the CMV-associated TCR signature is, for the most part, present in the CD4+ memory repertoire.

Genomic DNA was extracted from sorted cells with the Quick-DNA Microprep Kit. Amplification of TCRbeta DNA was done with the immunoSEQ hsTCRbeta kit, following the protocol from the manufacturer. An Illumina MiSeq instrument was used to sequence the TCRbeta libraries. Concerning the study's data processing: After out-of-frame sequences were removed, some 2.1 million distinct TCRbeta sequences remained, averaging roughly 67,000 per individual. Each individual was scored by the count of 150 to 200 previously reported CMV-associated TCRbeta sequences and the total productive distinct TCRbeta count. A beta-binomial model was reimplemented in Python, and scikit-learn random forests with default parameters were trained on US cohort data. On the Belgian cohort, classifier performance was reported as the median AUC, along with percentile confidence intervals, across 10,000 bootstrap iterations. What TCRdb holds here is the immuneACCESS table cut down to in-frame rearrangements. Part of the clones is not present; checked against another copy, under half of the missing clones reflect an unresolved V gene, and the others are unexplained. V and J calls and clone size are as listed in that table; D and trimming were resolved from the DNA. The sample records tens of thousands of clones, less than 85% of which are singletons. The top ten clonotypes cover approximately 1.8% of the sample.

Worth noting for this clone: Its antigen is still unknown. No qualities accompany the bases; no much larger clone lies one base away.

CDR1 SGHRS and CDR2 YFSETQ are derived from the germline V gene. The cysteine opens and the phenylalanine closes a CDR3 of 15 amino acids. Kept here is only the CDR3 DNA, which spans 45 bases and is read in frame from base 1. The trim is 1 base for V and 2 bases for J, with a gap of 12 bases between the germline ends. Single viable CD3+CD4+CD8-CD45RO+ cells were sorted as memory CD4+ T cells on a FACSAria II. CMV serostatus was assessed using a Roche Elecsys assay, by which serum IgG against CMV pp150, pp28, p38 and p52 was detected. Once the samples were thawed, total CD4+ T cells were enriched through positive selection using CD4 magnetic microbeads. The samples came from a different study that was designed specifically to examine the CD4+ T cell memory repertoire. Peripheral blood mononuclear cells were isolated and cryopreserved according to standard operating procedures, and serum was kept at -80 degrees C. CD3-PerCP (BW264/56), CD4-APC (RPA-T4), CD45RO-PE (UCHT1) and CD8-Pacific Orange (3B5) antibodies were used for staining, and non-viable cells were excluded with Sytox blue.

The receptor was isolated from an adult in good health and CMV-seronegative. The sequenced sample was memory CD4+ T cells from blood. Recombination joined TRBV5-1 with TRBJ1-2; the D region possibly corresponds to TRBD1 (5 bases align). CDR3 region: CASSLSGGVNYGYTF. DNA sequence: TGCGCCAGCAGCTTGTCTGGAGGGGTAAACTATGGCTACACCTTC. The CDR3 plus the reference TRBV5-1 and TRBJ1-2 genes for the other parts give the full variable domain: KAGVTQTPRYLIKTRGQQVTLSCSPISGHRSVSWYQQTPGQGLQFLFEYFSETQRNKGNFPGRFSGRQFSNSRSEMNVSTLELGDSALYLCASSLSGGVNYGYTFGSGTRLTVV.